The 18 T cell receptor delta chains in this list originate from one sample, sequenced in a study of gamma-delta chains in newborns, infants, children. TCRdb reran clone calling via CATT on the reads. There are under 2,000 delta-chain clones in the sample; 7.6% occur only once, and more than 15% lies in the top ten. Sequenced: blood. These receptors were obtained from a child who was a newborn, infant or young child, either healthy, febrile or measles-vaccinated (not recorded which).

By frequency in the sample, this clone is large. In the same sample, other DNA sequences code for this CDR3. The chain carries TRDV2 and TRDJ3, with D possibly matching TRDD3 (5 bases). Germline V gene sequence: CDR1 GEAIGNYY, CDR2 EKD. The V and J ends lost 1 base and 0 bases respectively, with 12 bases between them. The CDR3 is 18 residues long. The CDR3 sequence: CACDTGDPSSWDTRQMFF. The CDR3 DNA reads as TGTGCCTGTGACACAGGGGACCCTAGCTCCTGGGACACCCGACAGATGTTTTTC.

This clone is deemed large. The same CDR3 arises from other DNA sequences in this sample as well. The chain links TRDV2 to TRDJ3, with D unclear. The CDR3 is 19 amino acids. CDR1 GEAIGNYY and CDR2 EKD come from the germline V gene. V was clipped by 0 bases and J by 0 bases, with 14 bases between them. Written as DNA, the CDR3 is TGTGCCTGTGACACCTACGATGGGCATAGCTCCTGGGACACCCGACAGATGTTTTTC. This translates into CACDTYDGHSSWDTRQMFF.

Comment on this clone: One base away lies a much larger clone, so this may be a sequencing read error. The V gene is TRDV1, the J gene TRDJ1; 10 bases fit TRDD3. The CDR3 sequence is 25 residues long. V lost 1 base, J lost 3 bases, and 32 bases stayed unmatched. The germline CDR1 and CDR2 sequences are TSWWSYY and QGS. The DNA of the CDR3 is TGTGCTCTTGGGGAACCAAGGGGTATGGCTTCCTACGATGTACTGGGGGATTCCCTCCCCGATAAACTCATCTTT. This codes for CALGEPRGMASYDVLGDSLPDKLIF.

There are a few counts of this clone. This could be a read error, since a much larger clone is one nucleotide away. This chain uses TRDV1 with TRDJ1; 10 bases map to TRDD3. CDR3 length equals 24 residues. Germline lookup yields CDR1 TSWWSYY and CDR2 QGS. V lost 7 bases, J lost 4 bases, and 36 bases stayed unmatched. The CDR3 nucleotides are TGTGCTCTTGAGGCAAAGGTATGGATATTCCGTCCACGACTGGGGGATCTCCCCCTCGATAAACTCATCTTT. This translates into CALEAKVWIFRPRLGDLPLDKLIF.

This clone ranks as medium-sized. At the DNA level, this CDR3 is encoded by other sequences in the same sample as well. V and J are TRDV1 and TRDJ1, with 10 bases fitting TRDD3. V dropped 0 bases and J dropped 3; count of bases not matched to a gene: 34. Looked up from germline, CDR1 is TSWWSYY and CDR2 is QGS. The CDR3 contains 26 residues. CDR3 bases: TGTGCTCTTGGGGAACTCATCATTTCCCGCGCCGGGATGGGGGATACCCAAGCTCCCCTGGCCGATAAACTCATCTTT. It is translated as CALGELIISRAGMGDTQAPLADKLIF.

Note on this clone: TCRdb's entry gives the protein of a much larger clone, which mismatches this DNA's translation at residue 14, likely from a read error; the protein reported here is translated from the DNA. The V call is TRDV1, the J call TRDJ1; TRDD3 aligns across 7 bases. The CDR3 runs to 18 residues. V lost 0 bases and J lost 7; bases outside the gene matches: 17. The germline gives CDR1 TSWWSYY, CDR2 QGS. The CDR3 DNA reads as TGTGCTCTTGGGGAACTATCTGGGGGCCACTGGCAGCGCGGTAAACTCATCTTT. This translates into CALGELSGGHWQRGKLIF.

The sample holds a few counts of this clone. The J gene is TRDJ1, the V gene TRDV1; the match to TRDD3 covers 7 bases. With V trimmed by 0 bases and J by 10 bases, 14 bases remained unmatched. Germline CDR1 reads TSWWSYY; CDR2 reads QGS. The CDR3 loop spans 16 amino acids. The CDR3: CALGELRADTDPPLIF. The CDR3 nucleotides read TGTGCTCTTGGGGAACTTAGGGCGGATACGGACCCTCCACTCATCTTT.

About this clone itself: The protein TCRdb lists belongs to a much larger clone and differs from this DNA's translation at residue 13, which points to a read error; the protein shown is made from the DNA. The chain carries TRAV29/DV5 and TRDJ1, with 9 bases matching TRDD3. Trimming cost V 5 bases and J 4 bases; bases outside gene matches: 24. There are 19 residues in the CDR3. Germline V gene lookup returns CDR1 NSMFDY and CDR2 ISSIKDK. The CDR3, as DNA: TGTGCAGCCACCCGGGCTTACCGTTTGGGGGATAAGGGCAGCGATAAACTCATCTTT. It specifies CAATRAYRLGDKGSDKLIF.

Remarks on this clone: Possible read error: a much larger clone is one base away. The gene calls are TRDV2 and TRDJ2; 10 bases fit TRDD3. This CDR3 is 21 amino acids long. Germline CDR1 reads GEAIGNYY; CDR2 reads EKD. The CDR3 DNA follows: TGTGCCTGTAACACCGGTCGACTGGGGGATGGAAAGGGGAATCTGACAGCACAACTCTTCTTT. Translating gives CACNTGRLGDGKGNLTAQLFF.

This clone was recorded a few times. The likely explanation is a read error, given a far larger clone one base away. Other DNA sequences in the sample encode the same CDR3. This rearrangement joins TRAV29/DV5 to TRDJ2, with TRDD3 matching 10 bases. CDR1 is NSMFDY and CDR2 is ISSIKDK in the germline V gene. This CDR3 has 24 amino acids. V lost 2 bases to trimming and J lost 3 bases; unmatched junction nucleotides: 31. Written as DNA, the CDR3 is TGTGCAGCAAGTTGGCCTTCCCGCCGTACTGGGGGATTAGGTTCCCTTTTTATGACAGCACAACTCTTCTTT. As protein: CAASWPSRRTGGLGSLFMTAQLFF.

This clone was seen a handful of times. This is likely an artifact of a read error, given a far larger clone one base away. DNA of the CDR3: TGTGCCTGTGACACGTTACCTGCTGGGGGATACTTCGGAACCTGGGACACCCGACAGATGTTTTTC. Its protein product is CACDTLPAGGYFGTWDTRQMFF. The genes are TRDV2 and TRDJ3; 11 bases agree with TRDD3. V gave up 1 base and J gave up 2 bases; unmatched junction bases: 15. The CDR3 is 22 residues long. Per the germline V gene, CDR1 is GEAIGNYY and CDR2 is EKD.

This clone was seen more than once but under ten times. Given a far larger clone just one base away, this is likely a sequencing read error. CDR3 residues: CACDTLSAGGYLGTWDTRQMFF. CDR3 nucleotides: TGTGCCTGTGACACGTTATCTGCTGGGGGATACTTAGGAACCTGGGACACCCGACAGATGTTTTTC. The rearrangement uses TRDV2 and TRDJ3, with TRDD3 matching over 11 bases. Germline CDR1 is GEAIGNYY and CDR2 is EKD. The CDR3 loop spans 22 amino acids. Trimming removed 1 base from V and 2 bases from J; junction bases left unmatched: 15.

As to this clone: A read error likely explains this, since a far larger clone differs by one base. The chain links TRAV29/DV5 to TRDJ1; 7 bases are a match to TRDD3. The ends lost 5 bases at V and 3 bases at J; junction bases unmatched: 31. CDR3 length: 21 amino acids. Germline CDR1 reads NSMFDY; CDR2 reads ISSIKDK. The CDR3 here is CAAANFGLGIEPRPPSDKLIF. CDR3 DNA sequence: TGTGCAGCGGCCAACTTCGGGCTGGGGATAGAGCCCAGACCTCCTTCCGATAAACTCATCTTT.

This clone is labeled as medium-sized (0.01 to 0.1%). This sample also contains other DNA sequences that code for the same CDR3. This sequence joins TRDV1 and TRDJ1; TRDD3 matches 10 bases. The CDR3 sequence is 20 residues long. V dropped 1 base and J dropped 1; count of bases not matched to a gene: 15. The germline gives CDR1 TSWWSYY, CDR2 QGS. CDR3 protein: CALGERNEYWGIGSTDKLIF. The CDR3 region has the DNA TGTGCTCTTGGGGAACGCAACGAGTACTGGGGGATCGGTAGCACCGATAAACTCATCTTT.

With regard to this clone: The likely explanation is a read error, given a far larger clone one base away. This sample includes further DNA sequences coding for the same CDR3. The chain couples TRDV1 to TRDJ1; 13 bases align to TRDD3. Per the germline V gene, CDR1 is TSWWSYY and CDR2 is QGS. V lost 6 bases to trimming and J lost 2 bases; unmatched junction nucleotides: 18. This CDR3 region has 20 residues. The CDR3 protein is CALGESGYTGGYAWTDKLIF. CDR3 bases: TGTGCTCTTGGAGAATCCGGCTATACTGGGGGATACGCGTGGACCGATAAACTCATCTTT.

A remark on this clone: One end of the junction does not line up with germline, which may come from a read error. The gene calls are TRDV2 and TRDJ3; TRDD3 is a possible D gene (5 bases). The CDR3 runs 16 residues. Germline-derived CDR1 and CDR2 are GEAIGNYY and EKD. The CDR3 nucleotides read TGTGCCACAGGGGACACTCGCTCCTGGTACACCCGACAGATGTTTTTC. It codes for CATGDTRSWYTRQMFF.

The gene calls are TRDV1 and TRDJ2; 13 nucleotides agree with TRDD3. Germline V gives CDR1 TSWWSYY, CDR2 QGS. The trim removed 0 bases at V and 0 bases at J, leaving 43 bases unmatched. This CDR3 region has 32 residues. The CDR3 DNA reads TGTGCTCTTGGGGAACTTAAAGGAAAAGGGCTTCCTACACGTACTGGGGGATACGACCTCCCCCATCCTTCGGCTTTGACAGCACAACTCTTCTTT. Amino acid sequence: CALGELKGKGLPTRTGGYDLPHPSALTAQLFF.

In regard to this clone: The protein that TCRdb holds for this DNA derives from a much larger clone and differs from the translated DNA at residue 12, which likely indicates a read error; the protein shown here is translated from the DNA. The chain recombines TRAV29/DV5 with TRDJ1, with TRDD3 identical over 12 bases. This CDR3 comprises 16 residues. Per germline, CDR1 NSMFDY and CDR2 ISSIKDK. In DNA, the CDR3 is TGTGCAGCAAGCGCTGGGGGATACGCATACACCAATAAACTCATCTTT. Protein: CAASAGGYAYTNKLIF.